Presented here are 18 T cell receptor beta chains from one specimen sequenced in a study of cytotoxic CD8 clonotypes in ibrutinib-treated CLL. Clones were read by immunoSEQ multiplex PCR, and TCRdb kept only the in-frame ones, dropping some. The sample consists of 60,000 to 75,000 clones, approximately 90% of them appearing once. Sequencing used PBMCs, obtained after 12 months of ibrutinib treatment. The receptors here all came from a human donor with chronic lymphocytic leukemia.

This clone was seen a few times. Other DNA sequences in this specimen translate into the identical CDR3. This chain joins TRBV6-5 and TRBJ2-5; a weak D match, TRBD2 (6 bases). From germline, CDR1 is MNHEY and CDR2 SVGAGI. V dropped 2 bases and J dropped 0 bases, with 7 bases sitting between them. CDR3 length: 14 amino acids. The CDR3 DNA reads TGTGCCAGCAGTTACGGCGGGAACCAAGAGACCCAGTACTTC. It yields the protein CASSYGGNQETQYF.

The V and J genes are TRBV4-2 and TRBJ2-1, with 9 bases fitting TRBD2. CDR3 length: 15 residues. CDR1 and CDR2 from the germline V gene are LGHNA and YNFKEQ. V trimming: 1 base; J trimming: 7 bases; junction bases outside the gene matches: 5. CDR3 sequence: CASSQGTSVGNEQFF. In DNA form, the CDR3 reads TGTGCCAGCAGCCAAGGGACTAGCGTAGGGAATGAGCAGTTCTTC.

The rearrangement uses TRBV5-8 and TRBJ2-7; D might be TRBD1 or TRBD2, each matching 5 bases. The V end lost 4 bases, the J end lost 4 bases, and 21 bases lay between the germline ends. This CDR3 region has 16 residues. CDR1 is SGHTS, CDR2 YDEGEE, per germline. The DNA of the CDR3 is TGTGCCAGCAGCCGGGACCGGGACCCCATGGGGTACGAGCAGTACTTC. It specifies CASSRDRDPMGYEQYF.

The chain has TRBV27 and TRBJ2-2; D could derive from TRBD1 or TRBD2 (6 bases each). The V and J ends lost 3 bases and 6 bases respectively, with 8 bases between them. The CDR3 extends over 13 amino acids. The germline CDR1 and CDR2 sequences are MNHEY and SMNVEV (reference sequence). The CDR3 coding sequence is TGTGCCAGCAGTTTCGGGGGCTCCGGGGAGCTGTTTTTT. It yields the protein CASSFGGSGELFF.

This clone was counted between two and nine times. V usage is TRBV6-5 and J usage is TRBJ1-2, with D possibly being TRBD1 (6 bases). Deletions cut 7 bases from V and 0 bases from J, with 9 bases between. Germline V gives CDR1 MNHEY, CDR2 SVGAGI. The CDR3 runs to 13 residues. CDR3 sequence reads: CASTRQANYGYTF. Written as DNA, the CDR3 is TGTGCCAGCACCCGACAGGCTAACTATGGCTACACCTTC.

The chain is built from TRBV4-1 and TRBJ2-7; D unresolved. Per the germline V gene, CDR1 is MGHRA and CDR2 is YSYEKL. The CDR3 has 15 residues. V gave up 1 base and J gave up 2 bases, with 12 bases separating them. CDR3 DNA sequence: TGCGCCAGCAGCCAAGTCTACGGGCAAGCCTACGAGCAGTACTTC. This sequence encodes CASSQVYGQAYEQYF.

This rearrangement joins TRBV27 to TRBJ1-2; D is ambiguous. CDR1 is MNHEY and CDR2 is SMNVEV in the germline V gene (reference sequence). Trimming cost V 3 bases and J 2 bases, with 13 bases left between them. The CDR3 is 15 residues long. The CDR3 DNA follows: TGTGCCAGCAGTTTTTTCGGCCAAAAAAACTATGGCTACACCTTC. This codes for CASSFFGQKNYGYTF.

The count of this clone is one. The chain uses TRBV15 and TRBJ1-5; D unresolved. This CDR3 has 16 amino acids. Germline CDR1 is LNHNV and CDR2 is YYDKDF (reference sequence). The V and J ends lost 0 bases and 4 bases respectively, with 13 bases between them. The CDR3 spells CATSRDLGTENQPQHF. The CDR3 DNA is TGTGCCACCAGCAGAGATCTTGGAACAGAGAATCAGCCCCAGCATTTT.

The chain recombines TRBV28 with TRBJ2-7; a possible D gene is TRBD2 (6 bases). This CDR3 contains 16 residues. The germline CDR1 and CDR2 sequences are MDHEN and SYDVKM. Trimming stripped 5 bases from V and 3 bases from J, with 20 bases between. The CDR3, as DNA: TGTGCCAGCAGTGGGGAGGAGGGACCATCACTCTACGAGCAGTACTTC. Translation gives CASSGEEGPSLYEQYF.

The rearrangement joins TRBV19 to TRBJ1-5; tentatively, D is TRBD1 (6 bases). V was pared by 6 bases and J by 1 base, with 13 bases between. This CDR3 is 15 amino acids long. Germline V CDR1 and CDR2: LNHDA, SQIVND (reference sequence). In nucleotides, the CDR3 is TGTGCCAGTAGGGAGACAGGTCCCAGCAATCAGCCCCAGCATTTT. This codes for CASRETGPSNQPQHF.

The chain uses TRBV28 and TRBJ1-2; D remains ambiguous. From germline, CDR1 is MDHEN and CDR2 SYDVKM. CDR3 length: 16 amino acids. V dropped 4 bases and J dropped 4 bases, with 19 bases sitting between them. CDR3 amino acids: CASSSPAATRSYGYTF. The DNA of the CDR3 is TGTGCCAGCAGTTCACCTGCAGCGACCCGAAGCTATGGCTACACCTTC.

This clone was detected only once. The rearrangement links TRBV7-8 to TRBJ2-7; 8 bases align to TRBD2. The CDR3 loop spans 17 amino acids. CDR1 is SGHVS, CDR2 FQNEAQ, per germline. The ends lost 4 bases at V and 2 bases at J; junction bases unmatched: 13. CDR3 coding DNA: TGTGCCAGCAGCTCTTACGTTCGGGAGGGCCTTCCCTACGAGCAGTACTTC. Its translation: CASSSYVREGLPYEQYF.

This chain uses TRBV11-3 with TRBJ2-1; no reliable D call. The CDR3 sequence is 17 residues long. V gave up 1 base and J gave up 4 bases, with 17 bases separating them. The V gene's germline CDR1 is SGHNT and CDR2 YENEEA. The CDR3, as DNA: TGTGCCAGCAGCTTAGGGGATCCCGACTTTTTTTACAATGAGCAGTTCTTC. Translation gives CASSLGDPDFFYNEQFF.

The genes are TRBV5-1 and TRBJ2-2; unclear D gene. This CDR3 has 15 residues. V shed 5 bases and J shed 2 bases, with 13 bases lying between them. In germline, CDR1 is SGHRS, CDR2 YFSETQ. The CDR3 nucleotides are TGCGCCAGCAGGTCCGCAGACATTAACACCGGGGAGCTGTTTTTT. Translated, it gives CASRSADINTGELFF.

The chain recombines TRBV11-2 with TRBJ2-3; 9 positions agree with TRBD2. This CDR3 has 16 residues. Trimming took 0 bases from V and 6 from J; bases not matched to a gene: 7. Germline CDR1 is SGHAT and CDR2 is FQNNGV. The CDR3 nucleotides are TGTGCCAGCAGCTTAGATGAGCGGGAGGTACCGGATACGCAGTATTTT. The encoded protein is CASSLDEREVPDTQYF.

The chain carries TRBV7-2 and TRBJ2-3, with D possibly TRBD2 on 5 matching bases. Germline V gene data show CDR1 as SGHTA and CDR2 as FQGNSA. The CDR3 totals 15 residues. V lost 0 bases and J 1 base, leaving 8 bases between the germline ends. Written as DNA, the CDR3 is TGTGCCAGCAGCTTAGCGGTGGGAGGCACAGATACGCAGTATTTT. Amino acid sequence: CASSLAVGGTDTQYF.

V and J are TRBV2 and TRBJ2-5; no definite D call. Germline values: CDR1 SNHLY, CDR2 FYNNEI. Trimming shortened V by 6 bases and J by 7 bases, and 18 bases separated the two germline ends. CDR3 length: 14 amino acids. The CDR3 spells CASSALNSFATQYF. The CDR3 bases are TGTGCCAGCAGCGCGCTGAACTCGTTTGCGACCCAGTACTTC.

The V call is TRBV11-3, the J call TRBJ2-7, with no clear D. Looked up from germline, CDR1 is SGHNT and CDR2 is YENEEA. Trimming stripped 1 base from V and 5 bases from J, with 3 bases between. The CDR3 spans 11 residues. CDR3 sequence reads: CASSLVDEQYF. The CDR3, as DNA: TGTGCCAGCAGCTTAGTAGACGAGCAGTACTTC.